These 8 T cell receptor beta chains originate from one sample sequenced in a study of blood T cell repertoires in COVID-19. The data were produced by immunoSEQ multiplex PCR, yet TCRdb's version contains in-frame clones alone and is incomplete. The sample holds over 85,000 clones, around nine tenths seen once. The sequencing input was peripheral blood. All receptors derive from a woman older than 75 with acute or convalescent COVID-19.

The chain links TRBV6-5 to TRBJ1-2; tentative D call: TRBD1 (5 bases). Germline V gene data show CDR1 as MNHEY and CDR2 as SVGAGI. This CDR3 has 11 residues. Deletions cut 7 bases from V and 5 bases from J, with 8 bases between. The chain's CDR3 is CASNDRYGYTF. The CDR3 DNA follows: TGTGCCAGCAACGACAGATATGGCTACACCTTC.

The chain combines TRBV5-1 with TRBJ1-6; D perhaps matches TRBD1 (5 bases). The CDR3 has 18 residues. Germline assignment: CDR1 SGHRS and CDR2 YFSETQ. Trimming left V 6 bases short and J 5 bases short, with 24 bases between. The CDR3 loop reads CASTWTAGNIVNNSPLHF. The CDR3 DNA sequence: TGCGCCAGCACCTGGACGGCAGGGAATATCGTCAATAATTCACCCCTCCACTTT.

This chain links TRBV3-1 (or the pseudogene TRBV3-2) with TRBJ2-2; D possibly corresponds to TRBD1 (6 bases). Germline CDR1 LGHDT, CDR2 YNNKEL (reference sequence). Deletions cut 6 bases from V and 6 bases from J, with 14 bases between. The CDR3 is 14 amino acids. The CDR3 loop reads CASRAGVYAGELFF. DNA of the CDR3: TGTGCCAGCAGGGCAGGGGTGTACGCCGGGGAGCTGTTTTTT.

V usage is TRBV5-6 and J usage is TRBJ2-1; 10 bases line up with TRBD2. Germline V lookup: CDR1 SGHDT, CDR2 YYEEEE. The CDR3 contains 16 residues. Trimming cost V 4 bases and J 12 bases; bases outside gene matches: 16. The CDR3 sequence: CASSLRTSGLSRVQFF. As DNA, the CDR3 is TGTGCCAGCAGCCTCCGGACTAGCGGCCTTTCACGGGTGCAGTTCTTC.

This sequence joins TRBV19 and TRBJ2-4; D is uncertain. The V and J ends lost 1 base and 1 base respectively, with 17 bases between them. Per germline, CDR1 LNHDA and CDR2 SQIVND (reference sequence). The CDR3 runs 18 residues. The CDR3 loop reads CASSIGLGNTRAKNIQYF. CDR3 nucleotide sequence: TGTGCCAGTAGTATAGGTTTGGGCAATACTCGGGCCAAAAACATTCAGTACTTC.

The chain links TRBV10-3 to TRBJ2-3, with D possibly being TRBD1 (5 bases). CDR1 and CDR2 (germline): ENHRY, SYGVKD. The CDR3 extends over 14 amino acids. Trimming cost V 2 bases and J 6 bases, with 12 bases left between them. Here the CDR3 DNA reads TGTGCCATCAGTGAGGGGGCTTCGGCGGATACGCAGTATTTT. Its translation is CAISEGASADTQYF.

V and J are TRBV24-1 and TRBJ2-1; 8 bases are shared with TRBD2. The germline CDR1 and CDR2 sequences are KGHDR and SFDVKD. The CDR3 totals 14 residues. V shed 5 bases, J shed 9 bases, and the junction held 8 bases outside the gene matches. CDR3 region: CATSVSGGKGEQFF. The CDR3 DNA sequence: TGTGCCACCAGTGTTTCGGGGGGGAAGGGTGAGCAGTTCTTC.

J is TRBJ1-2 and V is TRBV30, with 9 bases aligning to TRBD1. V lost 0 bases and J lost 5; bases outside the gene matches: 7. This CDR3 region has 15 residues. Germline CDR1 GTSNPN, CDR2 SVGIG (reference sequence). CDR3 loop: CAWSVRSGTGYGYTF. The CDR3 bases are TGTGCCTGGAGTGTACGGTCCGGGACAGGGTATGGCTACACCTTC.